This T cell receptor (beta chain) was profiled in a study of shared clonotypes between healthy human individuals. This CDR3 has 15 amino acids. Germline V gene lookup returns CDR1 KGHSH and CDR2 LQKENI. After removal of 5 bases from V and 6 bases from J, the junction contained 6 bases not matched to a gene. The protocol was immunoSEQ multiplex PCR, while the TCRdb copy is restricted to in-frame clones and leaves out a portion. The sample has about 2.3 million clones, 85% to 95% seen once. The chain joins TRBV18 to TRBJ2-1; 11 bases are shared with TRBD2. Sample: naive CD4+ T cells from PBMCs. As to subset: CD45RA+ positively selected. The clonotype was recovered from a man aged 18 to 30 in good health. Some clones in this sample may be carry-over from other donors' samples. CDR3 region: CASSSPSGRTNEQFF. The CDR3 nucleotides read TGTGCCAGCTCATCGCCTAGCGGGAGGACCAATGAGCAGTTCTTC. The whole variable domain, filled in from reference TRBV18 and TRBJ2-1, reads NAGVMQNPRHLVRRRGQEARLRCSPMKGHSHVYWYRQLPEEGLKFMVYLQKENIIDESGMPKERFSAEFPKEGPSILRIQQVVRGDSAAYFCASSSPSGRTNEQFFGPGTRLTVL.